This T cell receptor beta chain originates from a study of regulatory T cells in long-lasting Graves disease. General observations from the study: Persistent patients shared more public clonotypes (about 2,900) than new patients (approximately 1,000). The TCR repertoire of persistent Graves' patients was less diverse than that of newly diagnosed ones. It is possible that accuracy was reduced by the small size of the sample.

This clonotype occurred many times. The antigen remains undetermined. As for time point: persistent/refractory GD, antithyroid drugs over 5 years with positive TRAb. PBMCs provided the RNA from which the TCR library was made. Arm-PCR of CDR3 regions and iRepertoire HTBI primers were used to build TCR beta libraries. Each CDR3 protein is one row after TCRdb ran MiXCR on the multiplex PCR reads. The sample has approximately 400,000 distinct CDR3 sequences, more than 20% seen once. The sample was peripheral blood mononuclear cells (PBMCs), taken when the disease was refractory, from a patient treated with antithyroid drugs. The sequence was obtained from a woman between 35 and 50 years old with Graves disease.

The CDR3 DNA sequence: TGTGCCAGCAGAGGGTGGACAGCGGCAACTAATGAAAAACTGTTTTTT. Translation: CASRGWTAATNEKLFF. The chain employs TRBV28 and TRBJ1-4; possible D gene TRBD1, 6 bases. Germline V CDR1 and CDR2: MDHEN, SYDVKM. Trimming cost V 6 bases and J 0 bases, with 14 bases left between them. The CDR3 runs 16 residues. Full variable domain (remainder filled in from reference TRBV28 and TRBJ1-4): DVKVTQSSRYLVKRTGEKVFLECVQDMDHENMFWYRQDPGLGLRLIYFSYDVKMKEKGDIPEGYSVSREKKERFSLILESASTNQTSMYLCASRGWTAATNEKLFFGSGTQLSVL.